This T cell receptor (beta chain) was recovered during a study of cytomegalovirus exposure and HLA in healthy donors. The PCR contained 60 Vbeta and 13 Jbeta primers. The repertoire was sequenced with immunoSEQ multiplex PCR; TCRdb's copy has only in-frame clones and lacks some. The repertoire holds 100,000 to 150,000 clones, with roughly 68% as singletons. A note on this clone: The antigen is undetermined.

Trimming removed 4 bases from V and 4 bases from J, with 11 bases in between. Germline V gene lookup returns CDR1 SGHDT and CDR2 YYEEEE. The CDR3 extends over 14 amino acids. Findings of the study overall: The authors reported that TCR beta sequences could predict HLA-A and HLA-B alleles. These predictions were accurate for most subjects in the first cohort.

The sequenced material came from PBMCs. J is TRBJ2-2 and V is TRBV5-6; weak D call: TRBD1 (6 bases). This receptor was identified in a woman aged 50 to 60 in good health and CMV-seropositive. The CDR3 loop reads CASSGQGITGELFF. The CDR3 bases are TGTGCCAGCAGCGGGCAGGGGATCACCGGGGAGCTGTTTTTT.